This T cell receptor (beta chain) appears in the sequencing data of a study of CD8+CD57+ T cells in acquired aplastic anemia. Across the whole study: The mean DNA yield obtained from sorted CD4+ and CD8+ cells came to about 3 ug. Study-wide results and limits: Patients showed no significant difference from controls in CD8+ Simpson's diversity. Patients and controls turned out to have approximately 29 CD8+ CDR3 sequences in common.

A word on this clonotype: The antigen remains undetermined.

V gave up 3 bases and J gave up 4 bases, with 10 bases separating them. Germline V gene data show CDR1 as MGHRA and CDR2 as YSYEKL. This CDR3 is built from 13 residues. Genomic DNA, serving as template, underwent TCR beta VDJ and CDR3 profiling. A single record per CDR3 protein comes from TCRdb applying MiXCR to the reads. This sample has around 190,000 distinct CDR3 sequences; under 65% occur once, and the top ten carry 25% to 30%. The rearrangement joins TRBV4-1 to TRBJ2-7; D gene uncertain. This receptor was obtained from a human donor in good health. The sample comprised sorted CD4+, CD8+, or CD8+CD57+ T cells (not recorded which) from PBMCs. Here the CDR3 DNA reads TGCGCCAGCAGCCAGACGGAAATTTACGAGCAGTACTTC. Encoded protein: CASSQTEIYEQYF.